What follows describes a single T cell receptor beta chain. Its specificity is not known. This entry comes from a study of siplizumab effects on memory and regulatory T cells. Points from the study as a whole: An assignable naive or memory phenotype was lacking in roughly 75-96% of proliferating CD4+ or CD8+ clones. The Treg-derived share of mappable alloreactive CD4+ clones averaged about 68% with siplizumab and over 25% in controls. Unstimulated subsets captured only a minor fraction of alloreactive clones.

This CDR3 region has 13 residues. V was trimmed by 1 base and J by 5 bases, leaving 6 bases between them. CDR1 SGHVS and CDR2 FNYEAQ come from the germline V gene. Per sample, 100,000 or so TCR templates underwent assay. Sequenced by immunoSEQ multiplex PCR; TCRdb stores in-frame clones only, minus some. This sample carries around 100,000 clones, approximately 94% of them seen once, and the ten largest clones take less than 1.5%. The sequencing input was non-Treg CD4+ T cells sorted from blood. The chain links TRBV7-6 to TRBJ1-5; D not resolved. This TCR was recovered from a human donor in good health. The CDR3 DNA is TGTGCCAGCAGCTTAGACGAATATCAGCCCCAGCATTTT. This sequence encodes CASSLDEYQPQHF.